This is a list of T cell receptor beta chains from one sample in a study of cytomegalovirus exposure and HLA in healthy donors. Only in-frame clones appear in the TCRdb table, and some are missing; sequencing was by immunoSEQ multiplex PCR. The table records around 300,000 clones, approximately 86% of them present only once. Sequenced: PBMCs. The receptors shown here come from a man under 40 in good health and CMV-seronegative. Both conserved end residues are part of each CDR3. A D gene is named only where the DNA matches it firmly. A row's size may be missing; if present it is once, few, many or a size class.

CDR3,DNA,J,size,D,V
CANTPGQGAGELFF,TGTGCCAACACCCCGGGACAGGGGGCCGGGGAGCTGTTTTTT,TRBJ2-2,-,TRBD1,TRBV2
CASSRVAEGSSYNSPLHF,TGTGCCAGTAGCCGGGTGGCGGAGGGGAGCTCCTATAATTCACCCCTCCACTTT,TRBJ1-6,-,-,TRBV19
CAWSGARGTSLHGYTF,TGTGCCTGGAGTGGCGCTCGCGGGACGTCCTTACATGGCTACACCTTC,TRBJ1-2,-,-,TRBV30
CASSPGLAGVDTQYF,TGTGCCAGCTCCCCCGGACTAGCGGGGGTTGATACGCAGTATTTT,TRBJ2-3,-,TRBD2,TRBV18
CASSHDRDGYTF,TGCGCCAGCAGCCATGACAGGGATGGCTACACCTTC,TRBJ1-2,few,TRBD1,TRBV4-1
CAISPLGLEEDTQYF,TGTGCCATCAGCCCACTCGGACTAGAAGAAGATACGCAGTATTTT,TRBJ2-3,once,TRBD2,TRBV10-3
CASSFDRGVEQYF,TGTGCCAGCAGCTTCGACAGGGGGGTCGAGCAGTACTTC,TRBJ2-7,-,TRBD1,TRBV7-9
CASSSPGQDYEQYF,TGCGCCAGCAGTTCCCCGGGACAAGACTACGAGCAGTACTTC,TRBJ2-7,-,-,TRBV10-2
CASSPGRESNQPQHF,TGTGCCAGCAGCCCCGGCAGGGAATCCAATCAGCCCCAGCATTTT,TRBJ1-5,-,-,TRBV5-4
CASSKQGNTEAFF,TGCGCCAGCAGCAAACAGGGGAACACTGAAGCTTTCTTT,TRBJ1-1,-,-,TRBV5-1
CASSLGGGRYTEAFF,TGCGCCAGCAGCTTGGGGGGCGGCAGGTACACTGAAGCTTTCTTT,TRBJ1-1,few,-,TRBV5-1